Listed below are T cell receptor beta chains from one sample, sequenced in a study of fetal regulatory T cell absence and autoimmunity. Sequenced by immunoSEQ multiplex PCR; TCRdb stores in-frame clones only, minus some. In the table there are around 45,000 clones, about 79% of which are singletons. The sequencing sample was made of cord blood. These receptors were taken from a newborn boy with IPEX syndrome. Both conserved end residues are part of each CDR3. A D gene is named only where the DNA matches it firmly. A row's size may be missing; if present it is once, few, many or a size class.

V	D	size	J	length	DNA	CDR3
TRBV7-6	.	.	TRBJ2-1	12	TGTGCCAGCAGCTTAAGCGAGAATGAGCAGTTCTTC	CASSLSENEQFF
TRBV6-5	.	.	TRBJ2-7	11	TGTGCCAGCGGCCAGGGTTACGAGCAGTACTTC	CASGQGYEQYF
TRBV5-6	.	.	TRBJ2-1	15	TGTGCCAGCAGCTTCCGGGACACATTATACAATGAGCAGTTCTTC	CASSFRDTLYNEQFF
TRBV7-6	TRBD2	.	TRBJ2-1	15	TGTGCCAGCAGCTTTACTAGCGGGAGCTACAATGAGCAGTTCTTC	CASSFTSGSYNEQFF
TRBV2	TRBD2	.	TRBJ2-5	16	TGTGCCAGCAGTGAAGCGTTAGGCGGGGGGCAAGAGACCCAGTACTTC	CASSEALGGGQETQYF
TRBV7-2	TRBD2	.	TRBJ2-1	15	TGTGCCAGCAGCTACGAGCGGGACTCCTACAATGAGCAGTTCTTC	CASSYERDSYNEQFF
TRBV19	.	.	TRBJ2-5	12	TGTGCCAGTAGTATTGGTCGGGAGACCCAGTACTTC	CASSIGRETQYF
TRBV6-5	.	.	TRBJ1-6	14	TGTGCCAGCAGTGCCGGTCCCAGGGATTCACCCCTCCACTTT	CASSAGPRDSPLHF
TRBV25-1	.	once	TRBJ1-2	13	TGTGCCAGCGGATTCGGATCTAACTATGGCTACACCTTC	CASGFGSNYGYTF
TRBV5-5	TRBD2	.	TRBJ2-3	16	TGTGCCAGCAGCTTGGATAGCGGGGGTCGCACAGATACGCAGTATTTT	CASSLDSGGRTDTQYF
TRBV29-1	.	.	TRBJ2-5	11	TGCAGCGTGCCCTACCAAGAGACCCAGTACTTC	CSVPYQETQYF
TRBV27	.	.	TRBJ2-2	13	TGTGCCAGCAGTTTATCGGGGCACCGGGGAGCTGTTTTT	CASSLSGHRGAVF
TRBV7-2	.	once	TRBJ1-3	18	TGTGCCAGCAGCTTAAATGGCGTTGGGGGTCGCTCTGGAAACACCATATATTTT	CASSLNGVGGRSGNTIYF
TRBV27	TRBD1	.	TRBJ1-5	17	TGTGCCAGCAGTTTGTCCGGGACAGGGTCCCCCAATCAGCCCCAGCATTTT	CASSLSGTGSPNQPQHF
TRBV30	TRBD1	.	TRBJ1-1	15	TGTGCCTGGAGTGTAGGGACAGGGGGATTGACTGAAGCTTTCTTT	CAWSVGTGGLTEAFF